These 27 T cell receptor beta chains came from one sample sequenced in a study of cytomegalovirus exposure and HLA in healthy donors. It was with 60 Vbeta and 13 Jbeta primers that the PCR ran. Repertoires were generated with immunoSEQ multiplex PCR, while TCRdb's copy carries only in-frame clones and drops some. The sample comprises about 170,000 clones, 70% to 85% of which are singletons, and less than 2.5% rests with the top ten. The sequencing input was PBMCs. All receptors come from a human donor in good health.

The rearrangement uses TRBV27 and TRBJ1-2; D is ambiguous. Germline V gene data show CDR1 as MNHEY and CDR2 as SMNVEV (reference sequence). V gave up 6 bases and J gave up 2 bases, with 10 bases separating them. The CDR3 consists of 13 residues. The CDR3 reads CASRPSVNYGYTF. In DNA form, the CDR3 reads TGTGCCAGCAGACCCTCAGTGAACTATGGCTACACCTTC.

This chain joins TRBV19 and TRBJ2-2, with TRBD1 identical over 8 bases. The germline gives CDR1 LNHDA, CDR2 SQIVND (reference sequence). The CDR3 runs to 15 residues. V was clipped by 6 bases and J by 5 bases; unmatched bases: 8. The CDR3 coding sequence is TGTGCCAGTAGCGACAGGGGCGTGGAGACCGGGGAGCTGTTTTTT. Translation: CASSDRGVETGELFF.

For the CDR3, the DNA is TGTGCCAGTAGGACGGCGGACTTAGGTGGTGGTGGCTACACCTTC. Encoded protein: CASRTADLGGGGYTF. The rearrangement joins TRBV19 to TRBJ1-2, with D hard to call. The germline gives CDR1 LNHDA, CDR2 SQIVND (reference sequence). The CDR3 consists of 15 residues. V dropped 6 bases and J dropped 7 bases, with 21 bases sitting between them.

The genes are TRBV25-1 and TRBJ1-2, with TRBD1 matching over 7 bases. The V and J ends lost 2 bases and 3 bases, in that order; junction bases with no gene match: 0. Germline V lookup: CDR1 MGHDK, CDR2 SYGVNS. The CDR3 has 13 residues. In nucleotides, the CDR3 is TGTGCCAGCAGTGAAACAGGGGACTATGGCTACACCTTC. It is translated as CASSETGDYGYTF.

The CDR3 sequence is CASSLGEFTDTQYF. In nucleotides, the CDR3 is TGTGCCAGCAGCTTAGGGGAGTTCACAGATACGCAGTATTTT. V and J are TRBV7-6 and TRBJ2-3; tentative D call: TRBD2 (5 bases). The ends were cut back, 1 base at V and 2 bases at J, with 7 bases in the middle. CDR3 size: 14 residues. Per germline, CDR1 SGHVS and CDR2 FNYEAQ. Full variable domain (missing parts from reference TRBV7-6 and TRBJ2-3): GAGVSQSPRYKVTKRGQDVALRCDPISGHVSLYWYRQALGQGPEFLTYFNYEAQQDKSGLPNDRFSAERPEGSISTLTIQRTEQRDSAMYRCASSLGEFTDTQYFGPGTRLTVL.

This clone was recorded once. The chain couples TRBV5-8 to TRBJ1-5, with 10 bases lining up with TRBD1. V lost 0 bases to trimming and J lost 6 bases; unmatched junction nucleotides: 3. CDR3 length: 15 residues. Germline-derived CDR1 and CDR2 are SGHTS and YDEGEE. The CDR3 nucleotides read TGTGCCAGCAGCTTGGGACAGGGGGCGATTCAGCCCCAGCATTTT. This encodes CASSLGQGAIQPQHF.

The CDR3 is CASSPSQDRGTDTQYF. In nucleotides, the CDR3 is TGTGCCAGCTCACCTTCCCAGGACAGGGGCACAGATACGCAGTATTTT. This chain uses TRBV18 with TRBJ2-3; 8 bases match TRBD1. The CDR3 is 16 residues long. Trimming took 3 bases from V and 1 from J; bases not matched to a gene: 6. Germline CDR1 reads KGHSH; CDR2 reads LQKENI.

This CDR3 reads CASSGAETYEQYF. The CDR3 nucleotides are TGCGCCAGCAGCGGGGCCGAGACCTACGAGCAGTACTTC. The chain employs TRBV5-1 and TRBJ2-7, with a possible D match to TRBD1 (5 bases). Per the germline V gene, CDR1 is SGHRS and CDR2 is YFSETQ. Trimming pared 4 bases from V and 2 bases from J, leaving 10 bases between. The CDR3 spans 13 residues.

CDR3 sequence reads: CASSPRLTGSAYEQYF. In DNA, the CDR3 is TGTGCCAGCTCACCCCGGCTGACAGGGTCTGCCTACGAGCAGTACTTC. The gene calls are TRBV18 and TRBJ2-7; 7 bases match TRBD1. The CDR3 is made up of 16 amino acids. Germline-derived CDR1 and CDR2 are KGHSH and LQKENI. V gave up 3 bases and J gave up 2 bases; unmatched junction bases: 10. Filled out from reference TRBV18 and TRBJ2-7, the complete variable domain reads NAGVMQNPRHLVRRRGQEARLRCSPMKGHSHVYWYRQLPEEGLKFMVYLQKENIIDESGMPKERFSAEFPKEGPSILRIQQVVRGDSAAYFCASSPRLTGSAYEQYFGPGTRLTVT.

The CDR3 region is CASTTADTQYF. The CDR3 DNA reads as TGTGCCAGCACCACAGCAGATACGCAGTATTTT. The chain carries TRBV7-2 and TRBJ2-3; D not resolved. Looked up from germline, CDR1 is SGHTA and CDR2 is FQGNSA. Trimming left V 7 bases short and J 4 bases short, with 6 bases between. The CDR3 sequence is 11 residues long.

The chain employs TRBV19 and TRBJ1-5, with 11 positions matching TRBD1. The CDR3 consists of 17 residues. With V trimmed by 7 bases and J by 7 bases, 15 bases remained unmatched. Germline CDR1 reads LNHDA; CDR2 reads SQIVND (reference sequence). CDR3 protein: CASTVTRDRGANQPQHF. In DNA, the CDR3 is TGTGCCAGTACCGTAACGAGGGACAGGGGGGCCAACCAGCCCCAGCATTTT.

The gene calls are TRBV19 and TRBJ2-3; TRBD2 matches at 7 bases. With V trimmed by 1 base and J by 4 bases, 5 bases remained unmatched. The CDR3 has 15 amino acids. Germline V lookup: CDR1 LNHDA, CDR2 SQIVND (reference sequence). The CDR3 DNA follows: TGTGCCAGTAGTATAGGTGCGGGGAGGGCAGATACGCAGTATTTT. This codes for CASSIGAGRADTQYF.

V is TRBV7-8 and J is TRBJ2-1, with D possibly being TRBD1 (5 bases). Trimming removed 5 bases at V and 4 bases at J, with 12 bases between. CDR1 SGHVS and CDR2 FQNEAQ come from the germline V gene. This CDR3 is 14 amino acids long. The CDR3 sequence: CASSPRTNYNEQFF. The CDR3 DNA sequence: TGTGCCAGCAGCCCACGGACAAATTACAATGAGCAGTTCTTC.

V is TRBV7-8 and J is TRBJ1-3, with 9 bases aligning to TRBD1. V trimming: 3 bases; J trimming: 2 bases; junction bases outside the gene matches: 5. The CDR3 extends over 16 amino acids. CDR1 and CDR2 from the germline V gene are SGHVS and FQNEAQ. The CDR3 sequence: CASSFQGTGTGNTIYF. CDR3 nucleotides: TGTGCCAGCAGCTTTCAGGGGACAGGGACTGGAAACACCATATATTTT.

The rearrangement links TRBV11-2 to TRBJ2-2; TRBD2 aligns across 7 bases. J lost 2 bases, V lost 5 bases, and 14 bases had no gene match. This CDR3 region has 18 residues. Germline V lookup: CDR1 SGHAT, CDR2 FQNNGV. CDR3 region: CASSAPGGGYINTGELFF. In DNA form, the CDR3 reads TGTGCCAGCAGCGCCCCCGGGGGAGGGTACATAAACACCGGGGAGCTGTTTTTT.

The V gene is TRBV6-6, the J gene TRBJ1-1, with D possibly being TRBD1 (5 bases). CDR3 size: 16 residues. Germline V lookup: CDR1 MNHNY, CDR2 SVGAGI (reference sequence). V was trimmed by 2 bases and J by 6 bases, leaving 19 bases between them. As DNA, the CDR3 is TGTGCCAGCAGTTACACGCCTTTAAGACAGTCCTCTGAAGCTTTCTTT. It is translated as CASSYTPLRQSSEAFF.

The chain uses TRBV11-3 and TRBJ2-1, with 8 bases fitting TRBD2. Germline CDR1 SGHNT, CDR2 YENEEA. Trimming cost V 4 bases and J 15 bases; bases outside gene matches: 14. This CDR3 has 14 residues. The CDR3 region has the DNA TGTGCCAGCAGCTCGGGGGGGCGCGGGGGAATTCTGTTCTTC. Protein product: CASSSGGRGGILFF.

This clone was recorded a few times. The chain couples TRBV19 to TRBJ1-1; D uncertain. Looked up from germline, CDR1 is LNHDA and CDR2 is SQIVND (reference sequence). The germline V and J ends were trimmed by 3 bases and 5 bases, with 10 bases remaining between them. The CDR3 runs to 13 residues. Here the CDR3 DNA reads TGTGCCAGTAGTATGATCCCGGGTACTGAAGCTTTCTTT. Its translation: CASSMIPGTEAFF.

The CDR3 region is CASSPHGRVQPQHF. The CDR3 DNA reads TGTGCCAGCAGTCCCCACGGCAGGGTTCAGCCCCAGCATTTT. The rearrangement uses TRBV7-8 and TRBJ1-5, with D maybe TRBD1 (5 bases). The CDR3 loop spans 14 amino acids. The V end lost 6 bases, the J end lost 6 bases, and 15 bases lay between the germline ends. CDR1 SGHVS and CDR2 FQNEAQ come from the germline V gene.

The chain recombines TRBV7-8 with TRBJ2-2; 7 nucleotides match TRBD2. The CDR3 extends over 16 amino acids. Germline V CDR1 and CDR2: SGHVS, FQNEAQ. The junction had 11 bases not matched to a gene; V was cut back by 5 bases and J by 5 bases. The CDR3 DNA reads TGTGCCAGCAGCCCGGGACTACCTGCGGGGACCGGGGAGCTGTTTTTT. Amino acids: CASSPGLPAGTGELFF.

This chain uses TRBV19 with TRBJ2-4, with D uncertain. The CDR3 has 15 residues. Trimming shortened V by 1 base and J by 4 bases, and 11 bases separated the two germline ends. Germline lookup yields CDR1 LNHDA and CDR2 SQIVND (reference sequence). CDR3 DNA: TGTGCCAGTAGTATAGGAATCCACACAAAAAACATTCAGTACTTC. Translated, it gives CASSIGIHTKNIQYF.

This chain's CDR3 is CASSFNSGNTIYF. In DNA form, the CDR3 reads TGTGCCAGCAGCTTTAACTCTGGAAACACCATATATTTT. The chain employs TRBV11-2 and TRBJ1-3; unclear D gene. Trimming shortened V by 3 bases and J by 0 bases, and 3 bases separated the two germline ends. Germline loops: CDR1 SGHAT, CDR2 FQNNGV. This CDR3 comprises 13 residues.

This clone has at least ten counts. The chain employs TRBV5-1 and TRBJ1-3; 7 bases align to TRBD1. The CDR3 length is 16 residues. V lost 0 bases to trimming and J lost 1 base; unmatched junction nucleotides: 4. Germline V gene sequence: CDR1 SGHRS, CDR2 YFSETQ. In DNA form, the CDR3 reads TGCGCCAGCAGCTTGGGGTCAGGGGGATCTGGAAACACCATATATTTT. It is translated as CASSLGSGGSGNTIYF.

The V call is TRBV15, the J call TRBJ1-2; D unclear. V was cut by 5 bases and J by 8 bases, with 15 bases left in between. Germline lookup yields CDR1 LNHNV and CDR2 YYDKDF (reference sequence). The CDR3 length is 13 residues. The CDR3 nucleotides read TGTGCCACCAGCTACGGGCCTGAGGGAGGCTACACCTTC. Its translation is CATSYGPEGGYTF.

The rearrangement uses TRBV19 and TRBJ2-1; D unresolved. V lost 5 bases and J lost 3, with 11 bases in between. The germline CDR1 and CDR2 sequences are LNHDA and SQIVND (reference sequence). The CDR3 sequence is 14 residues long. CDR3 sequence: CASSHGGLYNEQFF. As DNA, the CDR3 is TGTGCCAGTAGTCATGGCGGTCTCTACAATGAGCAGTTCTTC.

This clone has a single count. The gene calls are TRBV7-8 and TRBJ1-5; 7 bases map to TRBD1. This CDR3 comprises 13 residues. Germline V gives CDR1 SGHVS, CDR2 FQNEAQ. Trimming at V came to 4 bases and at J to 5 bases, leaving 2 bases not matched to a gene. The CDR3 region has the DNA TGTGCCAGCAGCTCCACAGGGGATCAGCCCCAGCATTTT. Translated, it gives CASSSTGDQPQHF.

The V gene is TRBV5-1, the J gene TRBJ1-4, with TRBD1 matching over 7 bases. CDR1 and CDR2 from the germline V gene are SGHRS and YFSETQ. CDR3 length: 14 residues. With V trimmed by 2 bases and J by 8 bases, 6 bases remained unmatched. In DNA form, the CDR3 reads TGCGCCAGCAGCTTACAGGGGATCGACGAAAAACTGTTTTTT. Its translation: CASSLQGIDEKLFF.